Included here is one T cell receptor beta chain sequence, with context. The data originate from a study of blood T cell repertoires in COVID-19. Study in general: In each case, the material was cDNA or gDNA derived from T cells, B-cell-depleted T cells, or PBMCs.

Authors' data handling: Counts of nucleated cells, estimated from reference gene primer amplification, were obtained. TCRdb's table, derived via immunoSEQ multiplex PCR, lists solely in-frame clones and lacks some. The V and J calls and clone size come from that table; D and trimming were worked out from the DNA. This sample carries under 90,000 clones, around nine tenths of them seen once, and the ten largest clones take roughly 3.6%. Germline CDR1 reads SEHNR; CDR2 reads FQNEAQ (reference sequence). Trimming removed 1 base from V and 10 bases from J, with 20 bases in between. CDR3 length equals 16 residues.

The TCR originated in a woman aged 45-59 years with COVID-19, enrolled during active disease. V and J are TRBV7-9 and TRBJ2-1, with D possibly TRBD1 on 7 matching bases. Sequenced material: peripheral blood. The CDR3 region has the DNA TGTGCCAGCAGCTTAGAAGGCGGCAGGGGGGCGAAGGAGCAGTTCTTC. Its protein product is CASSLEGGRGAKEQFF.